This T cell receptor beta chain was sequenced in a study of T cell changes during pregnancy in multiple sclerosis (dated by TCRdb to the late 2010s). At the level of the whole study: The study examined how the T cell repertoire changed over the course of pregnancy in women with multiple sclerosis.

A word on this clone: Its antigen remains undetermined. No per-base quality is available; no much larger clone lies one base away.

Preparation of the library involved the immunoSEQ multiplex PCR assay. Here the immuneACCESS table is served through TCRdb, limited to in-frame sequences with V and J called. Missing clones are a known gap in these copies; in checked studies unresolved V genes cover under half, and the rest lacks a known reason. For this sample there are approximately 66,000 clones; about 91% appear just once. The top ten constitute about 5.8% of the sample. From a lookup of the germline V gene, CDR1 and CDR2 are SNHLY and FYNNEI. The CDR3 covers 13 residues, taking in both the cysteine and the phenylalanine. The entry retains the CDR3 DNA only, 39 bases that are in frame from base 1. Trimming costs V 6 bases and J 3 bases, and their ends lie 12 bases apart.

The chain is assembled from TRBV2 and TRBJ2-7, with TRBD2 tentatively as D gene (6 bases match). The sequence came from a female donor with multiple sclerosis, enrolled in a pregnancy study. The sequencing here drew on CD8+ T cells from peripheral blood mononuclear cells, taken before pregnancy. CDR3 protein: CASRGGEDYEQYF. The DNA sequence follows: TGTGCCAGCAGAGGAGGGGAGGACTACGAGCAGTACTTC. Beyond the CDR3, the reference TRBV2 and TRBJ2-7 genes provide the residues; the full variable domain reads: EPEVTQTPSHQVTQMGQEVILRCVPISNHLYFYWYRQILGQKVEFLVSFYNNEISEKSEIFDDQFSVERPDGSNFTLKIRSTKLEDSAMYFCASRGGEDYEQYFGPGTRLTVT.